This TCR beta chain was recovered during a study of cytomegalovirus exposure and HLA in healthy donors (dated by TCRdb to the late 2010s). Study-level background: An earlier analysis of approximately 640 of the donors reported about 250 Gb of sequence data and some 100 million unique TCR beta sequences from about 180 million T cells. An early release that covered some 640 HLA-typed donors contained about 300 gigabases of sequencing data and tens of millions of unique TCR sequences. The genetic ancestry cluster associated with self-reported Caucasian donors included about 84% of the 398 genotyped donors. The study was designed to test whether signatures of past pathogen exposure could be identified by cataloging public T cell receptors. The study used immunosequencing to profile the T cell repertoires of approximately 690 subjects and linked those repertoires to cytomegalovirus serostatus. In addition to the first cohort of approximately 670 subjects, a separate validation cohort of around 110 different subjects was used. To predict cytomegalovirus infection status, the study brought together high-throughput TCR immunosequencing, statistical association of individual TCRs with disease status, and machine learning. A later analysis re-analyzed previously published TCR beta repertoires from roughly 630 donors and added high-resolution HLA genotyping to study TCR occurrence patterns. In the later analysis, no new phenotypic data were used to find candidate immune exposures; instead, reliance was placed on TCR beta sequences and their occurrence across donors. An earlier analysis of 587 of the donors applied high-throughput TCR beta sequencing to assess whether each TCR beta V gene segment acted as functional or pseudogenic. Alongside the repertoire data, information on donor age, sex, ethnicity and CMV serostatus was compiled. A later genetic analysis took genome-wide SNP genotypes for about three fifths of the 666 donors and used that subset as a discovery cohort. Every discovery cohort repertoire had been produced on one sequencing platform. HLA typing covered class I and class II loci at four-digit resolution. The number of donors typed differed by locus, with 629-630 for A, B, C, DRB1 and DQB1, more than 500 for DQA1, approximately 580 for DPA1, and approximately 470 for DPB1. Roughly 5 DR-DQ haplotypes were handled as single units for association and clustering because linkage in the cohort was strong. Among roughly 400 genotyped donors of the cohort, an average of 235,054 unique TCR beta nucleotide sequences were sequenced per donor, around 18% of them non-productive. What the study reported, not specific to this receptor: Some IMGT-functional V segments, including TRBV6-2 and TRBV6-3, could not be distinguished by the 87-base-pair reads and were therefore excluded. In a later analysis, several top co-occurrence clusters were reported to appear linked to parvovirus B19, influenza, CMV and Epstein-Barr virus. A later analysis found that HLA-associated TCR beta chains were more clonally expanded and had lower generation probabilities than equally common non-associated chains. In an earlier analysis of around 600 of the donors, most TCR beta V segments were observed in productive rearrangements about 90% or about 30% of the time, broadly matching IMGT annotations. The study listed 164 TCR beta chains as associated with cytomegalovirus. This cohort had only TCR beta chains sequenced, and the lack of alpha or paired-chain data limited which features could be detected. In a later genetic analysis, fewer N-insertions in productive TCRs were reported among donors in an Asian-associated ancestry cluster than the approximately 630-donor mean. A few of the identified cytomegalovirus-associated TCR beta chains were confirmed in vitro to be specific for cytomegalovirus antigens. Correlated functional status among segregating V segments might reflect linkage disequilibrium, but an unknown experimental factor could not be ruled out. Because HLA typing was unavailable for some donors at each locus, only the typed subset was used in association tests. Strong co-occurrence of HLA alleles, especially DR and DQ, made assigning TCR associations to individual alleles difficult. Some 16 rarely observed V segments, including chromosome 9 orphons, were excluded from the earlier analysis of approximately 500 of the donors because counts were too low. In a later analysis, TCR association rates were found to vary across HLA loci, with the most associated TCRs seen for DRB1 alleles and the fewest for HLA-C alleles. Immune exposure information for the cohort was limited to CMV serostatus. A later analysis found that most CMV-associated TCR beta chains appeared HLA-restricted, with HLA associations seemingly driven largely by CMV exposure. The authors suggested that the approach could potentially be generalized to other disease states and immunological phenotypes. A cluster of highly shared sequence variants was judged likely to represent a technical artifact of the sequencing pipeline. Cytomegalovirus status was reported to be diagnosed by the classifier with high specificity and sensitivity in both the original and validation cohorts. While some public TCRs were present in many individuals, most TCR sequences turned up only very rarely across donors. V-gene and J-gene trimming of TCR beta chains was associated with a missense DCLRE1C variant in a later genetic analysis, and the association was replicated in an independent cohort. Presence/absence analyses assumed roughly uniform sequencing depth across donors, an assumption that may not hold. A further reported finding was that TCR beta sequences accurately predicted the HLA-A and HLA-B alleles for most subjects in the first cohort. Specific HLA alleles were associated with over 15,000 TCR beta sequences at a false discovery rate of 0.05 in a later analysis.

The library was prepared using the immunoSEQ multiplex PCR assay. The multiplex PCR relied on a mix of 60 forward primers for TCR Vbeta segments and 13 reverse primers for TCR Jbeta segments. A multiplex PCR assay on genomic DNA amplified the CDR3 region of rearranged TCR beta genes. The Illumina HiSeq System was used to sequence the amplified TCR beta libraries as 87-base-pair reads. The authors processed their data as follows. Across the 500 to 750 repertoires, a later analysis counted approximately 83 million unique TCR beta chains, roughly 11 million of which were shared by at least two donors. A nearest-neighbor algorithm error-corrected the raw reads and collapsed the reads into unique sequences, merging closely related sequences to remove PCR and sequencing errors. V, D and J gene segments were assigned by aligning CDR3 sequences to IMGT reference sequences. For a sequence to be retained, at least a six-nucleotide match to both a V gene segment and a J gene segment was required. A rearrangement was called productive if the CDR3 had no stop codons and remained in frame with V and J, and every other rearrangement was called non-productive. Following IMGT convention, CDR3 was defined as the stretch from the second conserved V-encoded cysteine to the conserved J-encoded phenylalanine. The earlier analysis of about 560 of the donors excluded any sequence lacking an unambiguous match to a single V gene segment. An earlier analysis of a few hundred of the donors called V segments functional above 56.7% productive rearrangements and segregating when the between-donor standard deviation exceeded 5%. A statistical classification framework was developed to diagnose cytomegalovirus status using the catalog of TCR beta chain sequences. In a later analysis, TCR nucleotide sequences were compared against IMGT/GENE-DB human TR gene sequences so that V and J genes could be assigned. A later analysis assigned CDR3 sequences and most-parsimonious VDJ recombination scenarios with the TCRdist pipeline. In a later analysis, every TCR beta chain was defined by the combination of its CDR3 amino acid sequence and its V-gene family, and reads without a unique V-gene family were dropped. To address suspected cross-contamination and a sequencing artifact, a later analysis removed a few hundred highly shared, low-generation-probability nucleotide sequences. In a later analysis, a clonal expansion index for each public chain was calculated from normalized within-repertoire ranks of inferred template counts. Generation probabilities in a later analysis came from a VDJ recombination model fitted to out-of-frame rearrangements, and those results were checked against IGoR. A later analysis scored TCR-TCR, TCR-HLA and TCR-CMV co-occurrence with hypergeometric tests, applying a repertoire-size bias correction to TCR pairs. In a later analysis, false discovery rates were estimated by permuting HLA or CMV assignments 20 times. In a later analysis, co-occurring TCRs were grouped using DBSCAN, and TCRdist sequence similarity was added for clustering within HLA-allele-positive subsets. Repertoires with fewer than 30,000 or more than 120,000 public chains were left out of co-occurrence clustering, as were about 5 repertoires with anomalous nucleotide sharing. TCRdb took this table from immuneACCESS and kept in-frame rearrangements with V and J called. Such tables lack part of the clones; where checked against another copy, unresolved V genes explain under half of the gap, and the rest is unexplained. From that table come the V and J calls and clone size; the DNA was used to work out D and trimming. The sample data list about 180,000 clones, and over 80% of these were observed just once. The ten largest clonotypes hold 1.5% of the sample.

CDR3 length: 14 amino acids, cysteine to phenylalanine. Just CDR3 DNA is preserved here, 42 bases in frame from base 1. CDR1 SEHNR and CDR2 FQNEAQ were looked up in the germline V gene (reference sequence). A distance of 14 bases separates the germline ends of V and J, which lose 4 bases and 7 bases respectively. The cohort was made up of hundreds of healthy bone marrow donors. All cohort members were sampled while nominally healthy, although unrecorded immune exposures were likely present. The donor tested CMV seronegative, placing the donor among the 350 or so seronegative members of the cohort. Every donor gave a peripheral blood sample, and the peripheral blood mononuclear cells from that sample were used for TCR beta sequencing. The Qiagen DNeasy Blood Extraction Kit was used to extract genomic DNA from the blood cell samples. As for this clone: The antigen it binds to is not known. No much larger clone is present one base from it, and per-base qualities are unavailable.

Sequencing was carried out using PBMCs. The receptor's source is a man aged 35-49 years in good health and CMV-seronegative. The sequence links TRBV7-9 to TRBJ2-1, with the D gene too uncertain to name. The DNA sequence is TGTGCCAGCAGCTCTCCGAGGCGGTGGAATGAGCAGTTCTTC. This yields the protein CASSSPRRWNEQFF. Reference TRBV7-9 and TRBJ2-1 genes cover what lies past the CDR3, so the full variable domain is DTGVSQNPRHKITKRGQNVTFRCDPISEHNRLYWYRQTLGQGPEFLTYFQNEAQLEKSRLLSDRFSAERPKGSFSTLEIQRTEQGDSAMYLCASSSPRRWNEQFFGPGTRLTVL.